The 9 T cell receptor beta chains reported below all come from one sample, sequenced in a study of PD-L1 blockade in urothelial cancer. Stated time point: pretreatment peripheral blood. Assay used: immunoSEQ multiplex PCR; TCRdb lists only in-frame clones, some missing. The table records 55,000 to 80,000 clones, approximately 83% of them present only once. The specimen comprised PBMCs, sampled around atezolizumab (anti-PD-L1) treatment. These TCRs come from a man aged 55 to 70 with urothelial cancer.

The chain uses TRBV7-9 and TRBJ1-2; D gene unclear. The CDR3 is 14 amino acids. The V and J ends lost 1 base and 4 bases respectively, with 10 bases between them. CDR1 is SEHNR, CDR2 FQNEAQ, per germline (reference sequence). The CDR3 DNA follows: TGTGCCAGCAGCTTAGGTCTTTTAGTCTATGGCTACACCTTC. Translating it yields CASSLGLLVYGYTF.

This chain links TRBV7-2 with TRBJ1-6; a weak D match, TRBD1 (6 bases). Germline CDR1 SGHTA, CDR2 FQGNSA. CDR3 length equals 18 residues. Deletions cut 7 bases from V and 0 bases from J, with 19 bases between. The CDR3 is CASNGQRGGRSYNSPLHF. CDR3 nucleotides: TGTGCCAGCAACGGACAGCGCGGGGGTCGCTCCTATAATTCACCCCTCCACTTT.

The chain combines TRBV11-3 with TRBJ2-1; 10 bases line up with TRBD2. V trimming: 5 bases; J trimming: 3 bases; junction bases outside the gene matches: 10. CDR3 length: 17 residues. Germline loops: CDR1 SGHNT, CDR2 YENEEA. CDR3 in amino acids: CASSPRASGGHYNEQFF. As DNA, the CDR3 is TGTGCCAGCAGCCCTCGGGCTAGCGGGGGCCACTACAATGAGCAGTTCTTC.

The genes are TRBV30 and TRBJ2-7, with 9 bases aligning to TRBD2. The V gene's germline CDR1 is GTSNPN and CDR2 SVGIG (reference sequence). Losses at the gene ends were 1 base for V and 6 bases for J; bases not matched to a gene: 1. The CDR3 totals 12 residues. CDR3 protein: CAWSASGVEQYF. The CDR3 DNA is TGTGCCTGGAGTGCTAGCGGGGTCGAGCAGTACTTC.

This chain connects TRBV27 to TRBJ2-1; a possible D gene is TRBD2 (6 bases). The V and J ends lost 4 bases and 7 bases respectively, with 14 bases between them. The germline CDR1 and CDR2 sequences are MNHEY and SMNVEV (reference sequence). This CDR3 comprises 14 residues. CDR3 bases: TGTGCCAGCAGTTCGCCGCCGACTAGGAATGAGCAGTTCTTC. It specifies CASSSPPTRNEQFF.

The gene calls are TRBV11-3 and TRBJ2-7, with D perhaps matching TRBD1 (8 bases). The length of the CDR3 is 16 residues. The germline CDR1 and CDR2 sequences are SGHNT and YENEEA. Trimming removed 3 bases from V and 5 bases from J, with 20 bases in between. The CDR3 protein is CASSLGGDRNGHEQYF. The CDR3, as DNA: TGTGCCAGCAGCTTGGGGGGGGACAGGAACGGCCACGAGCAGTACTTC.

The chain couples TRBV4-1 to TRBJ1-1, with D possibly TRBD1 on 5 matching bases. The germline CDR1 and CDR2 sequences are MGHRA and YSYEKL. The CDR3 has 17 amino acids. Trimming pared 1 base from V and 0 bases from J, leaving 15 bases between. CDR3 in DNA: TGCGCCAGCAGCCAAGCCCCGGGACTCACGATGAACACTGAAGCTTTCTTT. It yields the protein CASSQAPGLTMNTEAFF.

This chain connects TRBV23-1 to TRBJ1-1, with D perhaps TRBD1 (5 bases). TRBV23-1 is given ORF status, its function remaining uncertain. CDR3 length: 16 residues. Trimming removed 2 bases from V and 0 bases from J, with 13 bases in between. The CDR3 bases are TGCGCCAGCAGTCAAAAACCCCAGGGCATGAACACTGAAGCTTTCTTT. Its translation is CASSQKPQGMNTEAFF.

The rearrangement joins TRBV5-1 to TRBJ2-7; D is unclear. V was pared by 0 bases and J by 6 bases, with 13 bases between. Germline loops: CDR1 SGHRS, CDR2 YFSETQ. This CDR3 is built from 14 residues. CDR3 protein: CASSLAVDSGEQYF. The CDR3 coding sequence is TGCGCCAGCAGCTTGGCGGTCGACTCGGGCGAGCAGTACTTC.